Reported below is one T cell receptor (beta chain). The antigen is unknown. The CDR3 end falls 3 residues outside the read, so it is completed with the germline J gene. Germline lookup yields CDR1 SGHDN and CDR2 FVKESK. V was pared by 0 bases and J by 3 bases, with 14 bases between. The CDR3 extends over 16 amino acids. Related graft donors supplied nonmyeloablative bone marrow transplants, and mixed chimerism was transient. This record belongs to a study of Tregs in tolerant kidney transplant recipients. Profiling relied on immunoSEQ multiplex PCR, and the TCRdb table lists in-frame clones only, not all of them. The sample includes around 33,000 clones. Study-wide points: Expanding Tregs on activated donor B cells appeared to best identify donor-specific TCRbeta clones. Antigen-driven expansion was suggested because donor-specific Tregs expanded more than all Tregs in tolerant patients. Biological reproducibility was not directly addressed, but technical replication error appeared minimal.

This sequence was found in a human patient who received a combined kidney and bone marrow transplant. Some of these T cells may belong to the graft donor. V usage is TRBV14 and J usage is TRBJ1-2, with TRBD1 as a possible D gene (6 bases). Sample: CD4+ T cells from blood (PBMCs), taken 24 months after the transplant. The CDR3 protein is CASSQDKGGLDYGYTF. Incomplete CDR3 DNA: TGTGCCAGCAGCCAAGATAAGGGGGGGCTGGACTATGGC.